The T cell receptor (beta chain) under discussion was sequenced for a study of blood T cell repertoires in COVID-19. Study-wide context: Material from acute and convalescent COVID-19 was sourced from the United States, Italy and Spain. The cDNA or gDNA used as material had been derived from T cells, B-cell-depleted T cells, or PBMCs.

Study processing details: Cell counts per sample came from amplifying reference gene primers. The protocol was immunoSEQ multiplex PCR, while the TCRdb copy is restricted to in-frame clones and leaves out a portion. The DNA was the basis for D and trimming; V, J and clone size are from that table. Of 200,000 to 250,000 clones in the sample, 80% are singletons; the top ten hold roughly 6.7%. This CDR3 has 18 residues. The germline V gene has CDR1 SGHNT and CDR2 YYREEE (reference sequence). V gave up 3 bases and J gave up 1 base; unmatched junction bases: 7. The chain combines TRBV5-4 with TRBJ2-2; TRBD2 matches at 12 bases. The material sequenced was peripheral blood. The TCR sequence derives from an older woman with acute or convalescent COVID-19. CDR3 region: CASSSGPTSGGNTGELFF. CDR3 DNA: TGTGCCAGCAGCTCCGGGCCGACTAGCGGGGGGAACACCGGGGAGCTGTTTTTT.